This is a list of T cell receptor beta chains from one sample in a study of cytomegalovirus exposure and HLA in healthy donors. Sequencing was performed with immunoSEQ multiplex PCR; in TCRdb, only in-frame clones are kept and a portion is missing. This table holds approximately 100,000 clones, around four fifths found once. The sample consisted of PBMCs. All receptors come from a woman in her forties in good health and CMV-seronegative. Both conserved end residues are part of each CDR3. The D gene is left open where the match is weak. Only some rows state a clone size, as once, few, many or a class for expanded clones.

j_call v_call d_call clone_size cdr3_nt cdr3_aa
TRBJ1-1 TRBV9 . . TGTGCCAGCAGCGTAGGCATGTCCGGGAGGGGCGGGACTGAAGCTTTCTTT CASSVGMSGRGGTEAFF
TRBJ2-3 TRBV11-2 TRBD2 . TGTGCCAGCAGCTTTAGCGGGTCTAGCACAGATACGCAGTATTTT CASSFSGSSTDTQYF
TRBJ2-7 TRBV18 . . TGTGCCAGCTCCGCGGTCGATCAGTACGAGCAGTACTTC CASSAVDQYEQYF
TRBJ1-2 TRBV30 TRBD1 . TGTGCCTGGAGTGTAGTTTTACAGGGGGGCACCTTC CAWSVVLQGGTF
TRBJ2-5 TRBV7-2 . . TGTGCCAGCAGCCCTGCGGGTCGAGGGTTCGGAGAGACCCAGTACTTC CASSPAGRGFGETQYF
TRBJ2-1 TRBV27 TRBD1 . TGTGCCAGCAGTTTCCGAGGGGGCAGGTACAATGAGCAGTTCTTC CASSFRGGRYNEQFF
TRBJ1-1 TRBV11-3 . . TGTGCCAGCAGCTTACAACAGGGCCCCTTTTCGAACACTGAAGCTTTCTTT CASSLQQGPFSNTEAFF
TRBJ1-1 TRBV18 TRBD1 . TGTGCCAGCTCTAGGGACAGGGGGTTGAACACTGAAGCTTTCTTT CASSRDRGLNTEAFF
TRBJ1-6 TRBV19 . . TGTGCCAGTACCTTTAGCTCCTATAATTCACCCCTCCACTTT CASTFSSYNSPLHF
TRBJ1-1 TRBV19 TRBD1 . TGTGCCAGTAGTACACAGGGGGGGGCTTTCTTT CASSTQGGAFF
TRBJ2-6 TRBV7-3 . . TGTGCCAGCAGCCCAAACACAGGGACTGGGGCCAACGTCCTGACTTTC CASSPNTGTGANVLTF
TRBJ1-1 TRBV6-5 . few TGTGCCAGCAGTCCCACAGGGTTGGTAGCTTTCTTT CASSPTGLVAFF
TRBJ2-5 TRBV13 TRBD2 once TGTGCCAGCAGCCCCTTTATCGGGGGGAATCTCCAAGAGACCCAGTACTTC CASSPFIGGNLQETQYF
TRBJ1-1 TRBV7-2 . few TGTGCCAGCAGCTTAGAATTCGTCGGGGAAGCTTTCTTT CASSLEFVGEAFF
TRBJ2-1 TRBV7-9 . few TGTGCCAGCACAGACTTCAACAATGAGCAGTTCTTC CASTDFNNEQFF
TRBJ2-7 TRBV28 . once TGTGCCAGCAGTCTGGGGGGTCGGTACGAGCAGTACTTC CASSLGGRYEQYF
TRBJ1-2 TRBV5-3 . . TGTGCCAGAAGCTACCAGCGACAGGTTGAGGGTTATGGCTACACCTTC CARSYQRQVEGYGYTF
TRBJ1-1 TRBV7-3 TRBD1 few TGTGCCAGCAGCTTTGAGGGGGCAGGGGGCGCTGAAGCTTTCTTT CASSFEGAGGAEAFF
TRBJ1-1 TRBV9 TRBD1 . TGTGCCAGCAGCCCGCGGACAGGGAACACTGAAGCTTTCTTT CASSPRTGNTEAFF
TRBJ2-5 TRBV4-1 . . TGCGCCAGCAGCCAAGATGGGAACAGGCAAGAGACCCAGTACTTC CASSQDGNRQETQYF
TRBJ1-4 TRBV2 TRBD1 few TGTGCCAGCAGCGTACAGGGGGTCCGGGTTAATGAAAAACTGTTTTTT CASSVQGVRVNEKLFF
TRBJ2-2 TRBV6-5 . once TGTGCCAGCAGAAACCCTCCTACGAACACCGGGGAGCTGTTTTTT CASRNPPTNTGELFF
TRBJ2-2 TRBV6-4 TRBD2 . TGTGCCAGCAGTGAAGCGGGGGGGCGTGGCACCGGGGAGCTGTTTTTT CASSEAGGRGTGELFF
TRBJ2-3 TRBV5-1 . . TGCGCCAGCAGCTTGGAGCGCGGAGATACGCAGTATTTT CASSLERGDTQYF
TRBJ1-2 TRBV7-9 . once TGTGCCAGCAGCCGCCCGCCCCCCTCACTAAGTGGCTACACCTTC CASSRPPPSLSGYTF